One T cell receptor beta chain is described in this entry. Antigen: not known. The source of the sample is a study of beta chain features in type 1 diabetes. Looking at the study overall: When patients were set against healthy donors, age, gender and cell yields were similar. The study, taken as a whole, reports: In all four CD4+ subsets, TCRB CDR3 length was significantly, moderately reduced in type 1 diabetes. In comparison with healthy donors, patients had naive, central memory and Treg TCRB repertoires that appeared more similar.

Sorted cells reached over 98% purity in every population. The authors reverse transcribed all of the isolated RNA, so sequencing captured expressed TCRB transcripts. Method: immunoSEQ multiplex PCR; TCRdb's copy keeps in-frame clones and lacks some. This table holds 200,000 to 250,000 clones, approximately 14% found once. With V trimmed by 5 bases and J by 2 bases, 4 bases remained unmatched. Germline CDR1 LNHDA, CDR2 SQIVND (reference sequence). This CDR3 is 14 amino acids long. The receptor was isolated from a man aged 30-40 years with type 1 diabetes. The rearrangement uses TRBV19 and TRBJ2-7; 9 bases are shared with TRBD1. The material sequenced was naive CD4+ T cells from blood. CDR3 sequence reads: CASSLQGATYEQYF. CDR3 coding DNA: TGTGCCAGTAGTTTACAGGGGGCAACCTACGAGCAGTACTTC.